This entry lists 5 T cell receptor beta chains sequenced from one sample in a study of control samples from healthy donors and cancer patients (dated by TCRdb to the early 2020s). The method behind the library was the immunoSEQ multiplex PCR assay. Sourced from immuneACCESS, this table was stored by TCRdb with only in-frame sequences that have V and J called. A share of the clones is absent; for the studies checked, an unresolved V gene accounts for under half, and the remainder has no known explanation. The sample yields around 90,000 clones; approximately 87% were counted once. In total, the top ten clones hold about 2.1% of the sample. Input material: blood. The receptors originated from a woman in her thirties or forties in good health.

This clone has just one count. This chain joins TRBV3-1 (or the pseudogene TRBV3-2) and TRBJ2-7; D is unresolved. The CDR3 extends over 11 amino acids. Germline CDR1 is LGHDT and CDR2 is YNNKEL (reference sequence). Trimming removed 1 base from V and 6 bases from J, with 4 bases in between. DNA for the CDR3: TGTGCCAGCAGCCAAGCAGCCGAGCAGTACTTC. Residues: CASSQAAEQYF.

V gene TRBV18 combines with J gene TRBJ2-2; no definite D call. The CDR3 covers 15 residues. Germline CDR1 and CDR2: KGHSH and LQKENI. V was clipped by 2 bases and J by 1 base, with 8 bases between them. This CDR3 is CASSPRLENTGELFF. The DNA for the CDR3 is TGTGCCAGCTCACCAAGGTTGGAGAACACCGGGGAGCTGTTTTTT.

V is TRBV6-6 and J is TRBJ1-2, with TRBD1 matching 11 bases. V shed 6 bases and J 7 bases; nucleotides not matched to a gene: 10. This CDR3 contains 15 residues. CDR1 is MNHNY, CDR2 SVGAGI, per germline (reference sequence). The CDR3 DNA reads TGTGCCAGCAGCCTCGGAGGGGACAGGGGGGCTGGCTACACCTTC. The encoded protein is CASSLGGDRGAGYTF.

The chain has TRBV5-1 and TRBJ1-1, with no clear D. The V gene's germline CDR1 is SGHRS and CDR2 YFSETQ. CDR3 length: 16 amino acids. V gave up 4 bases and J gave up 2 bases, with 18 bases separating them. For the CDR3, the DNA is TGCGCCAGCAGCCCGACTATTAGGACGTCTAACACTGAAGCTTTCTTT. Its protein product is CASSPTIRTSNTEAFF.

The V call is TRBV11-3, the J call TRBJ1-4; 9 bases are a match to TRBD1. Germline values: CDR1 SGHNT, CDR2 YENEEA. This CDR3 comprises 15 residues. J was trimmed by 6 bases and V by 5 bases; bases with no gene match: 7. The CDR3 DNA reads TGTGCCAGCAGCCCTCCGGGACAGGGCGATGAAAAACTGTTTTTT. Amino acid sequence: CASSPPGQGDEKLFF. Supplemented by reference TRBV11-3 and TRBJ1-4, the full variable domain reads EAGVVQSPRYKIIEKKQPVAFWCNPISGHNTLYWYLQNLGQGPELLIRYENEEAVDDSQLPKDRFSAERLKGVDSTLKIQPAELGDSAVYLCASSPPGQGDEKLFFGSGTQLSVL.